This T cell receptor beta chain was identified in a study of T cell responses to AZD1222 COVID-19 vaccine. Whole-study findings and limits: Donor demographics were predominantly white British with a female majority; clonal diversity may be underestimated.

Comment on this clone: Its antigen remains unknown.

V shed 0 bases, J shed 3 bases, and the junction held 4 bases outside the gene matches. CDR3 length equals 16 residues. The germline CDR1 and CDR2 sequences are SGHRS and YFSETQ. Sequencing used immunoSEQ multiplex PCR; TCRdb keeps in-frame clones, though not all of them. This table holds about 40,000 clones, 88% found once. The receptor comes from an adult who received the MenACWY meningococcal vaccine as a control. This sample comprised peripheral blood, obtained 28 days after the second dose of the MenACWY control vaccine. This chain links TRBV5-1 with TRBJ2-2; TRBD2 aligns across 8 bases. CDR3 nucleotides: TGCGCCAGCAGCTTGGGTATAGCGGGATACACCGGGGAGCTGTTTTTT. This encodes CASSLGIAGYTGELFF.